These T cell receptor beta chains were read from a single sample in a study of early T cells in non-severe SARS-CoV-2 infection. TCRdb used MiXCR to reprocess the 5' RACE reads, holding one entry per CDR3 protein. Of around 80,000 distinct CDR3 sequences in the sample, about 9.4% were seen once. The input for sequencing was whole blood, taken at baseline. These receptors all come from an adult who was a healthcare worker with PCR-confirmed SARS-CoV-2 infection or an uninfected control (not recorded which). Both conserved end residues are part of each CDR3.

12 TRBV12-3/TRBV12-4 CASSLDIRGYTF
10 TRBV7-2 CASSFHEQFF
14 TRBV30 CAWSVRGRYTEAFF
12 TRBV28 CASRVRPAEAFF
17 TRBV28 CASSPRGTLRPFGPLHF
14 TRBV2 CASSVEAANTEAFF
16 TRBV20-1 CSVLPQANLAKNIQYF
15 TRBV12-3/TRBV12-4 CASSSRDDPPYEQYF
12 TRBV2 CASTRQPYEQYF
15 TRBV7-6 CASSPLIAEAYEQYF
14 TRBV27 CASSWYGDNEKLFF
15 TRBV9 CASSFRTENNEKLFF
17 TRBV9 CASSAGGTSGITGELFF
14 TRBV6-4 CASSEGKDVSEQFF
12 TRBV7-9 CASSSYRGGLFF
14 TRBV12-3/TRBV12-4 CASSYGTPSRSWFF
14 TRBV20-1 CSASLGGSTNTQYF
17 TRBV5-4 CASSLSNLAGYNNEQFF
15 TRBV7-2 CASSLGESTWDTQYF
14 TRBV20-1 CSASGQGSQETQYF
12 TRBV5-5 CASSLDSYGYTF
11 TRBV27 CASSYGGKLFF
16 TRBV4-1 CASSQESLAGTDTQYF
14 TRBV30 CAWSVSRYTGELFF
14 TRBV2 CASSLLAGSGELFF
13 TRBV12-3/TRBV12-4 CASSLTTGNTIYF